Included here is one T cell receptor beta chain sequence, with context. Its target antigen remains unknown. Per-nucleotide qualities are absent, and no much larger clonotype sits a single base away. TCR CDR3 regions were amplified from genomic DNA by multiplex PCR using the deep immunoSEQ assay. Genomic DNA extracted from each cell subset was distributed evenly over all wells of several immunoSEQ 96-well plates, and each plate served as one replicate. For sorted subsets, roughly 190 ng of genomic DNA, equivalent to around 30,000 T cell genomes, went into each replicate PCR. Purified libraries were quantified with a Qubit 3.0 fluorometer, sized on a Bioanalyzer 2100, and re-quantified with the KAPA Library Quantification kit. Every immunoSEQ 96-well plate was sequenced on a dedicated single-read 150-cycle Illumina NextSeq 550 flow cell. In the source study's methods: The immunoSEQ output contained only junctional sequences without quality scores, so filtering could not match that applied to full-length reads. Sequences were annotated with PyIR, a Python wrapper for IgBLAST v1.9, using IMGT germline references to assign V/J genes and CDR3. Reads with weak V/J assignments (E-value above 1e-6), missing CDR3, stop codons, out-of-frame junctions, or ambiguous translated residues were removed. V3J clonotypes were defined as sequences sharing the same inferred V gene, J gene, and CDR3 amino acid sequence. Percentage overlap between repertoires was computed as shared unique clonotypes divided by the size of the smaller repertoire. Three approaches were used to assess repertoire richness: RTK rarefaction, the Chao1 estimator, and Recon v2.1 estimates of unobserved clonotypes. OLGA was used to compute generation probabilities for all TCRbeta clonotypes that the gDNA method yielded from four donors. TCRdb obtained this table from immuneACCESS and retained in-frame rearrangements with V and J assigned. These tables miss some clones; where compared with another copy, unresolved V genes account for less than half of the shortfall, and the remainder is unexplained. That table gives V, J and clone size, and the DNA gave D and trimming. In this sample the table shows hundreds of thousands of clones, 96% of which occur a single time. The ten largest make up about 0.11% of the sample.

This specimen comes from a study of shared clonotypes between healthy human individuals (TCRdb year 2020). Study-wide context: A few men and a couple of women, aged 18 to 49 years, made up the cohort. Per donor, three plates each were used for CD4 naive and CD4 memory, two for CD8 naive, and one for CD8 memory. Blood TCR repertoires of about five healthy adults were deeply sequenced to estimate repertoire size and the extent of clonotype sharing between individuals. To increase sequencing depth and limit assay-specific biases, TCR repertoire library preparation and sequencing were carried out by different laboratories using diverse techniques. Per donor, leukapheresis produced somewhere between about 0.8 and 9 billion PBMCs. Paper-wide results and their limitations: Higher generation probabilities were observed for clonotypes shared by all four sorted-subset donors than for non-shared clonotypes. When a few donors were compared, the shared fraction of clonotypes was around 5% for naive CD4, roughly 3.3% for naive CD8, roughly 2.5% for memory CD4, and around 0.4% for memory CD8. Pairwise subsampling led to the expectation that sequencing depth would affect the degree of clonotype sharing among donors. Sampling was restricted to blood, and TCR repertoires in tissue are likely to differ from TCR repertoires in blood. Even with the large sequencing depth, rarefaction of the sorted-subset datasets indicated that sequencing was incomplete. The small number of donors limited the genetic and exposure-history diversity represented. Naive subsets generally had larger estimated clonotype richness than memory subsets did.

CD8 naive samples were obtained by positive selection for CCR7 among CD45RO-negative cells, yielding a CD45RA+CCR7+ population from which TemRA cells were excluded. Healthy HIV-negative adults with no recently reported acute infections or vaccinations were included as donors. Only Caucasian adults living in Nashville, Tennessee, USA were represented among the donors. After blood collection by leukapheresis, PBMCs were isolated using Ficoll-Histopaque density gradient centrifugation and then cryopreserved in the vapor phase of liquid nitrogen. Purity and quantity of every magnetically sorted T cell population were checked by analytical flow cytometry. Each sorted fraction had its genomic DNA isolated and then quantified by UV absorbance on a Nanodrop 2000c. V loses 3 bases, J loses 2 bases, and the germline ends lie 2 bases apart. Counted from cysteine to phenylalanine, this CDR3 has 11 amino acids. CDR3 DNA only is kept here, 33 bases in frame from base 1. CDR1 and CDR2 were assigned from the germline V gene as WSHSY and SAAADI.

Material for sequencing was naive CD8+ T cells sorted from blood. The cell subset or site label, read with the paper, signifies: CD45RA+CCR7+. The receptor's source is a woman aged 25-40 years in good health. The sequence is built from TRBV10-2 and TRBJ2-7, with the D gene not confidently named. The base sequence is TGCGCCAGCAGTGATACCTACGAGCAGTACTTC. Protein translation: CASSDTYEQYF.